The 28 T cell receptor beta chains reported below all come from one sample, sequenced in a study of blood T cell repertoires in COVID-19. TCRdb's copy holds only in-frame clones and misses some; the assay was immunoSEQ multiplex PCR. The data contain 100,000 to 150,000 clones, approximately 82% of them singletons. Sequencing was carried out using peripheral blood. The receptors originated from a man in his sixties with acute or convalescent COVID-19.

The chain couples TRBV5-1 to TRBJ2-7; tentatively, D is TRBD2 (7 bases). Trimming pared 4 bases from V and 7 bases from J, leaving 21 bases between. Germline V gene sequence: CDR1 SGHRS, CDR2 YFSETQ. The CDR3 totals 15 residues. The CDR3 sequence is CASSPGSGGAGEQYF. For the CDR3, the DNA is TGCGCCAGCAGCCCCGGGTCGGGGGGCGCGGGGGAGCAGTACTTC.

By proportion, this clone is medium-sized. The V call is TRBV4-1, the J call TRBJ2-7; 7 bases agree with TRBD2. The ends lost 1 base at V and 2 bases at J; junction bases unmatched: 5. From germline, CDR1 is MGHRA and CDR2 YSYEKL. This CDR3 contains 15 residues. The CDR3 region is CASSQGQGGTYEQYF. In DNA, the CDR3 is TGCGCCAGCAGCCAAGGTCAGGGAGGGACCTACGAGCAGTACTTC.

The chain employs TRBV15 and TRBJ2-5; D perhaps matches TRBD1 (5 bases). Germline V gene data show CDR1 as LNHNV and CDR2 as YYDKDF (reference sequence). The V end lost 7 bases, the J end lost 2 bases, and 11 bases lay between the germline ends. The CDR3 has 13 amino acids. CDR3 in amino acids: CATTLQAQETQYF. DNA for the CDR3: TGTGCCACCACCTTACAGGCTCAAGAGACCCAGTACTTC.

The chain carries TRBV29-1 and TRBJ2-7; maybe TRBD1 (5 bases). V gave up 4 bases and J gave up 3 bases, with 10 bases separating them. The length of the CDR3 is 12 residues. Germline CDR1 is SQVTM and CDR2 is ANQGSEA. The CDR3 spells CSVGAGNYEQYF. DNA for the CDR3: TGCAGCGTTGGTGCAGGGAACTACGAGCAGTACTTC.

Only one count was recorded for this clone. The rearrangement links TRBV28 to TRBJ1-1; weak D call: TRBD1 (6 bases). CDR1 MDHEN and CDR2 SYDVKM come from the germline V gene. Trimming shortened V by 2 bases and J by 4 bases, and 11 bases separated the two germline ends. The CDR3 consists of 14 residues. The CDR3 DNA follows: TGTGCCAGCAGTTTAACAGGGCGATTCACTGAAGCTTTCTTT. Translated, it gives CASSLTGRFTEAFF.

This clone was seen more than once but under ten times. This chain uses TRBV7-3 with TRBJ2-1; TRBD2 matches at 9 bases. This CDR3 spans 15 amino acids. Germline loops: CDR1 SGHTA, CDR2 FQGTGA. The junction had 8 bases not matched to a gene; V was cut back by 5 bases and J by 6 bases. CDR3 sequence reads: CASSPSLAGRNEQFF. CDR3 in DNA: TGTGCCAGCAGCCCGAGCCTAGCGGGACGCAATGAGCAGTTCTTC.

This clone was observed a few times. V usage is TRBV9 and J usage is TRBJ2-7; D might be TRBD1 (6 bases). The CDR3 length is 13 residues. CDR1 SGDLS and CDR2 YYNGEE come from the germline V gene. V lost 3 bases to trimming and J lost 6 bases, with 13 bases between them. The CDR3 is CASSAYLGGEQYF. In nucleotides, the CDR3 is TGTGCCAGCAGCGCTTATCTAGGGGGCGAGCAGTACTTC.

The CDR3 region is CASNLIARETQYF. CDR3 in DNA: TGTGCCAGCAACCTCATAGCGAGGGAGACCCAGTACTTC. The chain links TRBV28 to TRBJ2-5, with a weak D call TRBD2 (5 bases). The CDR3 has 13 amino acids. Germline CDR1 and CDR2: MDHEN and SYDVKM. The germline V and J ends were trimmed by 7 bases and 5 bases, with 14 bases remaining between them.

The chain uses TRBV6-1 and TRBJ1-2, with no clear D. V shed 2 bases and J shed 8 bases, with 12 bases lying between them. This CDR3 region has 13 residues. Germline CDR1 is MNHNS and CDR2 is SASEGT. The CDR3 sequence is CASSESWVGGYTF. The CDR3 region has the DNA TGTGCCAGCAGTGAAAGTTGGGTCGGGGGCTACACCTTC.

The chain is built from TRBV15 and TRBJ2-1, with D maybe TRBD2 (7 bases). Trimming left V 5 bases short and J 3 bases short, with 11 bases between. The germline V gene has CDR1 LNHNV and CDR2 YYDKDF (reference sequence). The CDR3 sequence is 14 residues long. The CDR3 protein is CATSGGGGYNEQFF. CDR3 DNA sequence: TGTGCCACCAGCGGGGGCGGGGGCTACAATGAGCAGTTCTTC.

J is TRBJ1-3 and V is TRBV6-5; no definite D call. CDR1 MNHEY and CDR2 SVGAGI come from the germline V gene. Between the trimmed V and J ends, which lost 5 bases and 7 bases, there was a span of 12 bases. This CDR3 comprises 13 residues. CDR3 sequence reads: CASSPPERNTIYF. CDR3 sequence (DNA): TGTGCCAGCAGTCCCCCTGAGAGGAACACCATATATTTT.

The rearrangement links TRBV7-9 to TRBJ2-1; TRBD2 aligns across 7 bases. The CDR3 sequence is 15 residues long. The germline gives CDR1 SEHNR, CDR2 FQNEAQ (reference sequence). With V trimmed by 1 base and J by 4 bases, 4 bases remained unmatched. CDR3 DNA sequence: TGTGCCAGCAGCTTAGTCAGCGGGGTATACAATGAGCAGTTCTTC. It yields the protein CASSLVSGVYNEQFF.

This chain joins TRBV6-1 and TRBJ1-1; 8 bases align to TRBD1. The CDR3 has 14 amino acids. The trim removed 6 bases at V and 0 bases at J, leaving 3 bases unmatched. The germline gives CDR1 MNHNS, CDR2 SASEGT. CDR3 loop: CASRDREVNTEAFF. CDR3 nucleotides: TGTGCCAGCAGGGACAGGGAGGTGAACACTGAAGCTTTCTTT.

The chain joins TRBV6-5 to TRBJ2-5, with TRBD2 as a possible D gene (6 bases). The CDR3 runs 12 residues. V was cut by 10 bases and J by 5 bases, with 14 bases left in between. Per the germline V gene, CDR1 is MNHEY and CDR2 is SVGAGI. The CDR3 DNA follows: TGTGCCACCATGACTAGTCGGGAGACCCAGTACTTC. It translates to CATMTSRETQYF.

This chain uses TRBV2 with TRBJ2-5; the match to TRBD1 covers 7 bases. This CDR3 region has 12 residues. Unmatched junction bases numbered 5, after V lost 11 bases and J lost 2 bases. The germline gives CDR1 SNHLY, CDR2 FYNNEI. The CDR3 DNA reads as TGTGCCGGACGGGACAGTCAAGAGACCCAGTACTTC. It specifies CAGRDSQETQYF.

This rearrangement joins TRBV6-5 to TRBJ1-3; D remains unclear. There are 14 residues in the CDR3. Germline V CDR1 and CDR2: MNHEY, SVGAGI. V was trimmed by 6 bases and J by 9 bases, leaving 18 bases between them. CDR3 amino acids: CASRTQLIGSTIYF. The CDR3 DNA reads as TGTGCCAGCAGGACACAACTTATTGGTTCCACCATATATTTT.

The chain recombines TRBV2 with TRBJ2-1; D gene ambiguous. CDR1 is SNHLY and CDR2 is FYNNEI in the germline V gene. The CDR3 covers 10 residues. The V end was cut by 6 bases, the J end by 8 bases, with 5 bases between. CDR3 protein: CASSRDEQFF. The CDR3, as DNA: TGTGCCAGCAGCCGGGATGAGCAGTTCTTC.

The gene calls are TRBV2 and TRBJ2-7, with 8 bases that match TRBD1. The CDR3 runs to 15 residues. Germline V gives CDR1 SNHLY, CDR2 FYNNEI. V dropped 2 bases and J dropped 3; count of bases not matched to a gene: 6. CDR3 nucleotide sequence: TGTGCCAGCAGTGAACCTCGGACAGGGTACTACGAGCAGTACTTC. Protein: CASSEPRTGYYEQYF.

The chain couples TRBV7-3 to TRBJ2-1, with TRBD2 matching 9 bases. Germline V gives CDR1 SGHTA, CDR2 FQGTGA. The CDR3 spans 14 residues. V shed 4 bases, J shed 4 bases, and the junction held 2 bases outside the gene matches. This chain's CDR3 is CASSSLAGYNEQFF. The CDR3 nucleotides are TGTGCCAGCAGCTCTCTAGCGGGGTACAATGAGCAGTTCTTC.

The gene calls are TRBV4-2 and TRBJ1-2; 8 bases map to TRBD1. This CDR3 contains 16 residues. V shed 0 bases and J 8 bases; nucleotides not matched to a gene: 11. Germline CDR1 is LGHNA and CDR2 is YNFKEQ. The chain's CDR3 is CASSQDLGQGALGYTF. The CDR3 region has the DNA TGTGCCAGCAGCCAAGATTTAGGGCAGGGGGCGCTGGGCTACACCTTC.

The rearrangement uses TRBV6-6 and TRBJ2-2; 7 bases agree with TRBD2. The CDR3 consists of 12 residues. Per the germline V gene, CDR1 is MNHNY and CDR2 is SVGAGI (reference sequence). The V segment lost 10 bases and the J segment 3 bases; nucleotides outside the gene matches: 2. The CDR3 spells CAIRGDTGELFF. CDR3 nucleotides: TGTGCCATTCGGGGGGACACCGGGGAGCTGTTTTTT.

The chain uses TRBV7-8 and TRBJ1-1; TRBD1 matches at 10 bases. With 5 bases clipped from V and 5 bases from J, the junction kept 11 bases outside the gene matches. Germline V gene lookup returns CDR1 SGHVS and CDR2 FQNEAQ. The CDR3 is 16 amino acids. The CDR3 region is CASSRRQGALGTEAFF. CDR3 coding DNA: TGTGCCAGCAGCCGGCGACAGGGGGCCCTGGGGACTGAAGCTTTCTTT. Full variable domain (remainder filled in from reference TRBV7-8 and TRBJ1-1): GAGVSQSPRYKVAKRGQDVALRCDPISGHVSLFWYQQALGQGPEFLTYFQNEAQLDKSGLPSDRFFAERPEGSVSTLKIQRTQQEDSAVYLCASSRRQGALGTEAFFGQGTRLTVV.

DNA of the CDR3: TGTGCCAGCTCACGACAGGGGGCGCGGGGCTACACCTTC. Its protein product is CASSRQGARGYTF. This chain uses TRBV18 with TRBJ1-2, with 10 bases aligning to TRBD1. This CDR3 comprises 13 residues. Germline V gene data show CDR1 as KGHSH and CDR2 as LQKENI. With V trimmed by 4 bases and J by 8 bases, 4 bases remained unmatched.

The gene calls are TRBV11-2 and TRBJ2-1, with a weak D call TRBD2 (6 bases). The CDR3 loop spans 14 amino acids. Trimming removed 4 bases from V and 7 bases from J, with 14 bases in between. Germline CDR1 is SGHAT and CDR2 is FQNNGV. CDR3 amino acids: CASSSSRGGNEQFF. In DNA, the CDR3 is TGTGCCAGCAGCTCCTCGCGGGGCGGGAATGAGCAGTTCTTC.

This clone occurred once. This chain links TRBV27 with TRBJ1-4, with TRBD1 matching over 8 bases. The CDR3 is made up of 18 amino acids. The germline V gene has CDR1 MNHEY and CDR2 SMNVEV (reference sequence). The trim removed 5 bases at V and 0 bases at J, leaving 11 bases unmatched. CDR3 bases: TGTGCCAGCAGTCCACCACAGGGGGAGTTCGCAACTAATGAAAAACTGTTTTTT. Its translation: CASSPPQGEFATNEKLFF.

V gene TRBV15 combines with J gene TRBJ1-4; 7 nucleotides agree with TRBD1. The CDR3 is made up of 15 amino acids. V dropped 0 bases and J dropped 7; count of bases not matched to a gene: 5. Germline V gene data show CDR1 as LNHNV and CDR2 as YYDKDF (reference sequence). The CDR3 DNA follows: TGTGCCACCAGCAGAGATGGGACAGTAACTGAAAAACTGTTTTTT. This translates into CATSRDGTVTEKLFF.

This chain links TRBV11-1 with TRBJ2-3, with 7 bases fitting TRBD2. The CDR3 has 16 residues. CDR1 is SGHAT, CDR2 FQDESV, per germline (reference sequence). J gave up 4 bases and V 6 bases, and 13 bases lay outside the gene matches. CDR3 bases: TGTGCCAGCAGTTTACTAGCGATGGGTCTCCCAGATACGCAGTATTTT. Translating gives CASSLLAMGLPDTQYF.

The rearrangement joins TRBV7-2 to TRBJ1-4; tentatively, D is TRBD1 (6 bases). With 6 bases removed from V and 8 bases from J, the gap between germline ends came to 19 bases. CDR1 SGHTA and CDR2 FQGNSA come from the germline V gene. The CDR3 runs to 15 residues. The CDR3 sequence is CASRPQRGQWEKLFF. The CDR3 bases are TGTGCCAGCAGACCCCAGCGGGGGCAATGGGAAAAACTGTTTTTT.